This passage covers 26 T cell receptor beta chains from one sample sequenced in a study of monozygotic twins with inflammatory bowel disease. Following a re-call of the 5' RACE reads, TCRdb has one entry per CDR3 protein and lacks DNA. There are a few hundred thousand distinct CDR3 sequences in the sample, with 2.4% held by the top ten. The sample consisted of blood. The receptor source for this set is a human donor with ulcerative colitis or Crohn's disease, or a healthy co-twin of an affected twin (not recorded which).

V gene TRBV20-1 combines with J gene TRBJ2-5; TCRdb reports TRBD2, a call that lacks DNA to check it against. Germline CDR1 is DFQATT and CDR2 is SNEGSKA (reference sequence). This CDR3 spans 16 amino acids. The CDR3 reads CSAPGLAGEVRETQYF.

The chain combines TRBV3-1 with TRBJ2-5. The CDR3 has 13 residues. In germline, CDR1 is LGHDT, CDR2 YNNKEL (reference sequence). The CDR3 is CASSRTVQETQYF.

This chain's CDR3 is CASSIRTGRRADTQYF. The V call is TRBV5-6, the J call TRBJ2-3; TCRdb selects TRBD1, and the lack of DNA leaves this call unchecked. Germline V gene lookup returns CDR1 SGHDT and CDR2 YYEEEE. This CDR3 is 16 amino acids long.

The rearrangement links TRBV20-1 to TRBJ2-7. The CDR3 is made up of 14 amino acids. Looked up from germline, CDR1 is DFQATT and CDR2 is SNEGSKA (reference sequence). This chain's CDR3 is CSATRSGGTYEQYF.

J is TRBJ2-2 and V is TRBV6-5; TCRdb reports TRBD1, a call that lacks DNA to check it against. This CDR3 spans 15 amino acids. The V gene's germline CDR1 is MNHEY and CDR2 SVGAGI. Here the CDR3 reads CASSYSTRGTGELFF.

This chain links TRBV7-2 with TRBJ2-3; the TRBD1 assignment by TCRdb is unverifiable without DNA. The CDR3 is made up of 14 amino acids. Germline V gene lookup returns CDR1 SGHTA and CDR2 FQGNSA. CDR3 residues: CASSLGTTKDTQYF.

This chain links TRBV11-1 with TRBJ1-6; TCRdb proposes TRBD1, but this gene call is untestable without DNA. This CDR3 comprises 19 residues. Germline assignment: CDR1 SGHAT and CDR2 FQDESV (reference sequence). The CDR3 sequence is CASSPQGGSLGSYNSPLHF.

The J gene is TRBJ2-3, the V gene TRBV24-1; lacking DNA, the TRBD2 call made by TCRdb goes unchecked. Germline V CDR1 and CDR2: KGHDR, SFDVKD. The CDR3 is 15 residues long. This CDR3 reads CATSDFERATDTQYF.

The CDR3 reads CASSSRGYGQYF. The rearrangement joins TRBV6-2 or TRBV6-3 to TRBJ2-7; TCRdb's D gene call, TRBD1, goes unchecked for lack of DNA. Germline V CDR1 and CDR2: MNHEY, SVGEGT. There are 12 residues in the CDR3.

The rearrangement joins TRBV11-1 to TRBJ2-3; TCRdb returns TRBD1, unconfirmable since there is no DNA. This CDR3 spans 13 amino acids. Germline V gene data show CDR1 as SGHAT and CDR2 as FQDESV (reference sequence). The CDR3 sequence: CASSSERWGAQYF.

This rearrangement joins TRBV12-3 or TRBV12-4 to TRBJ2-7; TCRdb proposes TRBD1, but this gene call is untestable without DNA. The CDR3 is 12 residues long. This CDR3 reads CASSLTGYEQYF.

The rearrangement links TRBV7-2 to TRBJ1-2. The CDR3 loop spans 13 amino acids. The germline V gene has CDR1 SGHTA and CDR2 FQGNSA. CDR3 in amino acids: CASSFFRAGGYTF.

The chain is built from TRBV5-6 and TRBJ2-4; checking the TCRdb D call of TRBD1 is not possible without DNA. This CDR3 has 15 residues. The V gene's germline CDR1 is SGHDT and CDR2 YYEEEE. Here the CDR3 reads CASSLGDRGSNIQYF.

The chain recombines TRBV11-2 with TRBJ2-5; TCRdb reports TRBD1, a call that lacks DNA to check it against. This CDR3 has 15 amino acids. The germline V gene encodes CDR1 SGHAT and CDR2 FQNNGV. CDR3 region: CASSKQGSQPETQYF.

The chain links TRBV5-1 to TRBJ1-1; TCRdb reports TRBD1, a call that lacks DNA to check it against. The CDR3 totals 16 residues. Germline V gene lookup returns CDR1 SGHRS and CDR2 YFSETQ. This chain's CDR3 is CASSLAGGRTVSEAFF.

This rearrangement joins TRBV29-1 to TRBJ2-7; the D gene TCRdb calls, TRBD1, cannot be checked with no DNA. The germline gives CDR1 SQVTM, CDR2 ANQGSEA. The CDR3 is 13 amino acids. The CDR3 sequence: CSVVTGIHYEQYF.

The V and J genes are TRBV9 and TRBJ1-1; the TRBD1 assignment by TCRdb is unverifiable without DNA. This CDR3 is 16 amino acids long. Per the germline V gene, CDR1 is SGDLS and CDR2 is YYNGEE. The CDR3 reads CASSAEHGQGPTEAFF.

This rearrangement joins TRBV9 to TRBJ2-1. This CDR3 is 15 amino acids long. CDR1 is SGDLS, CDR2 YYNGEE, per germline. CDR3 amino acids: CASSDSATSYNEQFF.

CDR3 sequence reads: CASSLWSVSSYNEQFF. The rearrangement links TRBV28 to TRBJ2-1. The CDR3 is made up of 16 amino acids. From germline, CDR1 is MDHEN and CDR2 SYDVKM. The full variable domain, its missing parts supplied by reference TRBV28 and TRBJ2-1, is DVKVTQSSRYLVKRTGEKVFLECVQDMDHENMFWYRQDPGLGLRLIYFSYDVKMKEKGDIPEGYSVSREKKERFSLILESASTNQTSMYLCASSLWSVSSYNEQFFGPGTRLTVL.

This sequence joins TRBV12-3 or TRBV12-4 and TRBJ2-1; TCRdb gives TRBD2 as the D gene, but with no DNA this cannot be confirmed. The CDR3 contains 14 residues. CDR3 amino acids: CASSWASGREEQFF.

CDR3 in amino acids: CSVEGDDRVGHYEQYF. The V gene is TRBV29-1, the J gene TRBJ2-7; TCRdb proposes TRBD1, but this gene call is untestable without DNA. CDR3 length equals 16 residues. Germline CDR1 SQVTM, CDR2 ANQGSEA.

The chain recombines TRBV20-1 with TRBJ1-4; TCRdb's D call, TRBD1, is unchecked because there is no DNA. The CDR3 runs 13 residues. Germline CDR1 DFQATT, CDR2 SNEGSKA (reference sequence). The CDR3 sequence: CSAPWNTNEKLFF.

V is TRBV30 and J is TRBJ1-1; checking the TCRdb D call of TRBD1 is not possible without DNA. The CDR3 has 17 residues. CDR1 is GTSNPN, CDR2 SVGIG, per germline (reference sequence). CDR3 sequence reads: CAWRRPPGQGRNTEAFF.

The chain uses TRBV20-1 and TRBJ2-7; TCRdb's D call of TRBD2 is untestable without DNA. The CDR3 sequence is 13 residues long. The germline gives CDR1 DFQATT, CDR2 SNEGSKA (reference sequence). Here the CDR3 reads CSAFSGSNYEQYF.

CDR3 loop: CSASWSSGSTDTQYF. The chain couples TRBV20-1 to TRBJ2-3; TCRdb reports TRBD2, a call that lacks DNA to check it against. The CDR3 is 15 amino acids. Germline lookup yields CDR1 DFQATT and CDR2 SNEGSKA (reference sequence).

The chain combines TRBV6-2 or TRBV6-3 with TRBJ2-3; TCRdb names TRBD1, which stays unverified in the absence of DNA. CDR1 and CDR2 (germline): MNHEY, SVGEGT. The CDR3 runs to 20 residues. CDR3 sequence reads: CASSYKGQGFPSPFTDTQYF.